The 10 T cell receptor beta chains given below trace back to one sample, sequenced in a study of read filtering for tumor transcriptome and immune sequencing. This library used about 360 ng RNA and molecular barcoded adaptors spanning alpha/delta and beta/gamma chains. Each CDR3 protein gets one entry after TCRdb re-called the reads with MiXCR. The table records 57,000 or so distinct CDR3 sequences, around 21% of them present only once. What was sequenced was a population of CD138-negative cells sorted from bone marrow. All receptors come from a donor aged 40 or older with multiple myeloma.

This clonotype was picked up many times. The gene calls are TRBV11-3 and TRBJ2-1; 11 nucleotides line up with TRBD2. The V and J ends lost 1 base and 9 bases, in that order; junction bases with no gene match: 8. This CDR3 has 16 residues. Germline lookup yields CDR1 SGHNT and CDR2 YENEEA. The CDR3 coding sequence is TGTGCCAGCAGCTTAGTCGTTAGCGGGGGGGCCGTTGAGCAGTTCTTC. It specifies CASSLVVSGGAVEQFF.

This clonotype is a singleton in its sample. A much larger clone differs by one base, so this may be a read error. This chain connects TRBV20-1 to TRBJ2-3, with D perhaps matching TRBD2 (6 bases). Germline loops: CDR1 DFQATT, CDR2 SNEGSKA (reference sequence). The CDR3 loop spans 13 amino acids. The CDR3 nucleotides read TGCACCCCGGGCGGGGTTGGCACAGATACGCAGTATTTT. Its protein product is CTPGGVGTDTQYF.

This clonotype was recorded at least ten times. The chain combines TRBV11-2 with TRBJ2-1; unclear D gene. The CDR3 consists of 14 residues. V was trimmed by 3 bases and J by 9 bases, leaving 15 bases between them. CDR1 and CDR2 (germline): SGHAT, FQNNGV. CDR3 in DNA: TGTGCCAGCAGCTTGGGATCCTCTCGTACTGAGCAGTTCTTC. Its translation is CASSLGSSRTEQFF. Full variable domain (remainder filled in from reference TRBV11-2 and TRBJ2-1): EAGVAQSPRYKIIEKRQSVAFWCNPISGHATLYWYQQILGQGPKLLIQFQNNGVVDDSQLPKDRFSAERLKGVDSTLKIQPAKLEDSAVYLCASSLGSSRTEQFFGPGTRLTVL.

This clonotype was counted many times. The gene calls are TRBV20-1 and TRBJ2-7; the D gene could be TRBD1 or TRBD2 (5 bases each). V was trimmed by 6 bases and J by 0 bases, leaving 15 bases between them. The CDR3 has 14 amino acids. Germline loops: CDR1 DFQATT, CDR2 SNEGSKA (reference sequence). The CDR3: CSAGPGTSSYEQYF. The DNA of the CDR3 is TGCAGTGCGGGCCCCGGGACGAGCTCCTACGAGCAGTACTTC.

This clonotype occurred a few times. This rearrangement joins TRBV19 to TRBJ2-5, with 14 bases matching TRBD2. The CDR3 contains 18 residues. The germline CDR1 and CDR2 sequences are LNHDA and SQIVND (reference sequence). The V gene end was trimmed by 4 bases and the J gene end by 3 bases; junction bases not matched to a gene: 10. This chain's CDR3 is CASSNRRLAGGPEETQYF. In DNA, the CDR3 is TGTGCCAGTAGTAATCGAAGACTAGCGGGGGGGCCCGAAGAGACCCAGTACTTC.

The sample holds many counts of this clonotype. The rearrangement links TRBV7-2 to TRBJ2-7; TRBD1 matches 10 bases. Germline trimming cut 4 bases from V and 3 bases from J; bases unmatched to any gene: 9. The germline gives CDR1 SGHTA, CDR2 FQGNSA. This CDR3 has 16 residues. Written as DNA, the CDR3 is TGTGCCAGCAGCTCGACGGGGGACAGGGGATACTACGAGCAGTACTTC. Residues: CASSSTGDRGYYEQYF.

This clonotype was counted ten times or more. V gene TRBV14 combines with J gene TRBJ1-1; D remains ambiguous. CDR1 and CDR2 from the germline V gene are SGHDN and FVKESK. Trimming took off 0 bases at V and 0 bases at J, with 14 bases between the two ends. The CDR3 contains 17 residues. CDR3 region: CASSQDGERSMNTEAFF. For the CDR3, the DNA is TGTGCCAGCAGCCAAGATGGGGAACGGAGCATGAACACTGAAGCTTTCTTT.

This clonotype was picked up many times. The chain joins TRBV20-1 to TRBJ2-7; 9 bases are shared with TRBD1. The CDR3 runs to 12 residues. CDR1 and CDR2 from the germline V gene are DFQATT and SNEGSKA (reference sequence). The J segment lost 6 bases and the V segment lost 8 bases, leaving 8 bases of the junction unmatched. The CDR3 sequence is CSRKKTGGEQYF. Here the CDR3 DNA reads TGCAGTCGAAAAAAGACAGGGGGCGAGCAGTACTTC.

This chain uses TRBV3-1 with TRBJ1-2, with D hard to call. The CDR3 sequence is 12 residues long. The ends were cut back, 1 base at V and 5 bases at J, with 5 bases in the middle. Germline V CDR1 and CDR2: LGHDT, YNNKEL (reference sequence). In DNA form, the CDR3 reads TGTGCCAGCAGCCAAGCGGATTATGGCTACACCTTC. This sequence encodes CASSQADYGYTF.

In this sample, this clonotype turned up many times. The gene calls are TRBV7-9 and TRBJ1-6; unclear D gene. V lost 2 bases, J lost 5 bases, and 7 bases lay in between. This CDR3 comprises 14 residues. CDR1 and CDR2 from the germline V gene are SEHNR and FQNEAQ (reference sequence). The CDR3 loop reads CASSLQVDNSPLHF. The CDR3 DNA reads as TGTGCCAGCAGCTTACAGGTGGATAATTCACCCCTCCACTTT.